Below, 24 T cell receptor beta chains from the same sample are listed, as sequenced in a study of blood T cells in healthy people across ages. PCR was performed a second time for roughly 7 to 12 cycles using a sample-barcoded 5' primer and a J-beta primer mix. TCRdb used MiXCR to reprocess the 5' RACE reads, holding one entry per CDR3 protein. This sample carries about 280,000 distinct CDR3 sequences, roughly 26% of them seen once, and the ten largest clones take approximately 30%. Sequenced: blood. The receptors stem from a woman aged 70 to 79 in good health.

This clonotype was counted a few times. A junction boundary mismatches the germline segment, possibly from a read error. The V call is TRBV20-1, the J call TRBJ1-6; D gene unclear. The germline CDR1 and CDR2 sequences are DFQATT and SNEGSKA (reference sequence). This CDR3 has 13 residues. Written as DNA, the CDR3 is TGCAGTGCGAGAGGCTTTCATAACTCACCCCTCCACTTT. Residues: CSARGFHNSPLHF.

This clonotype was seen a handful of times. The J gene is TRBJ2-2, the V gene TRBV12-3 or TRBV12-4; TRBD1 matches at 11 bases. This CDR3 has 15 residues. V shed 5 bases and J 6 bases; nucleotides not matched to a gene: 5. The CDR3 DNA follows: TGTGCCAGCAGTAGGGGACAGGGGGATGCCGGGGAGCTGTTTTTT. Amino acid sequence: CASSRGQGDAGELFF.

The chain has TRBV7-2 and TRBJ1-3; possible D gene TRBD1, 5 bases. The CDR3 covers 15 residues. The V end was cut by 5 bases, the J end by 0 bases, with 11 bases between. Germline values: CDR1 SGHTA, CDR2 FQGNSA. The CDR3 nucleotides are TGTGCCAGCAGCCCAATGAGGGGCTCTGGAAACACCATATATTTT. Translated: CASSPMRGSGNTIYF.

The chain employs TRBV20-1 and TRBJ1-5; D is undetermined. CDR3 length equals 13 residues. Germline assignment: CDR1 DFQATT and CDR2 SNEGSKA (reference sequence). V lost 3 bases and J lost 4, with 10 bases in between. In DNA form, the CDR3 reads TGCAGTGCTAGGGGTCCGGCGAATCAGCCCCAGCATTTT. The encoded protein is CSARGPANQPQHF.

A note on this clonotype: A read error may produce the germline difference seen at one junction end. V and J are TRBV7-8 and TRBJ2-5, with D perhaps matching TRBD2 (5 bases). Germline V gene lookup returns CDR1 SGHVS and CDR2 FQNEAQ. The CDR3 is 18 amino acids. The CDR3: CASTLTSEVREKLETQYF. In DNA form, the CDR3 reads TGTGCCAGCACCTTAACAAGTGAGGTTCGGGAAAAGTTAGAGACCCAGTACTTC. The full variable domain, completed using reference TRBV7-8 and TRBJ2-5, is GAGVSQSPRYKVAKRGQDVALRCDPISGHVSLFWYQQALGQGPEFLTYFQNEAQLDKSGLPSDRFFAERPEGSVSTLKIQRTQQEDSAVYLCASTLTSEVREKLETQYFGPGTRLLVL.

V and J are TRBV3-1 and TRBJ1-5; D call uncertain. CDR1 and CDR2 (germline): LGHDT, YNNKEL (reference sequence). V lost 0 bases and J 4 bases, leaving 10 bases between the germline ends. The CDR3 extends over 15 amino acids. CDR3 coding DNA: TGTGCCAGCAGCCAAGACGGGGAAGTAAATCAGCCCCAGCATTTT. Translating it yields CASSQDGEVNQPQHF.

The chain joins TRBV2 to TRBJ2-3; 9 bases map to TRBD1. V lost 7 bases and J lost 2; bases outside the gene matches: 19. The V gene's germline CDR1 is SNHLY and CDR2 FYNNEI. The length of the CDR3 is 19 residues. CDR3 loop: CASTLNRGLRSQNTDTQYF. The CDR3 coding sequence is TGTGCCAGCACCCTCAACAGGGGGCTCCGATCCCAGAACACAGATACGCAGTATTTT.

Notes on this clonotype: This likely comes from a read error, as the CDR3 has no conserved phenylalanine or tryptophan at its end. The chain carries TRBV5-6 and TRBJ1-4; weak D call: TRBD1 (5 bases). This CDR3 has 13 amino acids. CDR1 is SGHDT, CDR2 YYEEEE, per germline. V lost 0 bases, J lost 10 bases, and 10 bases lay in between. The CDR3 spells CASSLASGGKLFS. Written as DNA, the CDR3 is TGTGCCAGCAGCTTGGCCTCGGGGGGAAAACTGTTTTCT.

J is TRBJ2-5 and V is TRBV7-9; the D is unclear. Germline V lookup: CDR1 SEHNR, CDR2 FQNEAQ (reference sequence). The CDR3 is 13 amino acids. V was pared by 9 bases and J by 2 bases, with 13 bases between. The CDR3 DNA sequence: TGTGCCAGTAGCCGGGCCCCTCAAGAGACCCAGTACTTC. This codes for CASSRAPQETQYF.

This clonotype was detected ten times or more. The rearrangement links TRBV2 to TRBJ2-5, with a weak D call TRBD1 (6 bases). This CDR3 contains 15 residues. Germline-derived CDR1 and CDR2 are SNHLY and FYNNEI. V lost 0 bases and J lost 5, with 13 bases in between. The CDR3 nucleotides are TGTGCCAGCAGTGAAGCTGCACAGGGCGGTGAGACCCAGTACTTC. This gives the protein CASSEAAQGGETQYF.

V gene TRBV20-1 combines with J gene TRBJ2-6; 8 bases map to TRBD1. Trimming removed 1 base from V and 3 bases from J; junction bases left unmatched: 5. The CDR3 loop spans 16 amino acids. Germline V gives CDR1 DFQATT, CDR2 SNEGSKA (reference sequence). CDR3 sequence reads: CSARAQGAGGANVLTF. The CDR3 nucleotides read TGCAGTGCTAGAGCCCAGGGGGCTGGTGGGGCCAACGTCCTGACTTTC.

This chain uses TRBV7-9 with TRBJ1-1; D is unclear. The V end lost 0 bases, the J end lost 2 bases, and 7 bases lay between the germline ends. This CDR3 has 14 residues. Germline lookup yields CDR1 SEHNR and CDR2 FQNEAQ (reference sequence). CDR3 loop: CASSLAGTNTEAFF. Here the CDR3 DNA reads TGTGCCAGCAGCTTAGCGGGCACAAACACTGAAGCTTTCTTT.

The rearrangement links TRBV5-1 to TRBJ1-4, with D tentatively TRBD1 (5 bases). V was clipped by 2 bases and J by 5 bases, with 7 bases between them. Germline CDR1 reads SGHRS; CDR2 reads YFSETQ. This CDR3 is 13 amino acids long. CDR3 nucleotide sequence: TGCGCCAGCAGCTTAGGGGCGAATGAAAAACTGTTTTTT. Protein product: CASSLGANEKLFF.

This clonotype was observed many times. The rearrangement uses TRBV6-2 or TRBV6-3 and TRBJ2-7, with D perhaps matching TRBD1 (6 bases). This CDR3 region has 14 residues. Germline V gene lookup returns CDR1 MNHEY and CDR2 SVGEGT. V lost 6 bases and J 2 bases, leaving 14 bases between the germline ends. The CDR3 nucleotides are TGTGCCAGCAGGGACAGCCACCCTCCCTACGAGCAGTACTTC. Translated: CASRDSHPPYEQYF.

The genes are TRBV5-1 and TRBJ1-2; possibly TRBD1 for D (5 bases). CDR3 length equals 14 residues. CDR1 SGHRS and CDR2 YFSETQ come from the germline V gene. Trimming removed 0 bases from V and 5 bases from J, with 11 bases in between. CDR3 in amino acids: CASSLGDGSYGYTF. The CDR3, as DNA: TGCGCCAGCAGCTTGGGGGACGGTTCATATGGCTACACCTTC.

V gene TRBV11-2 combines with J gene TRBJ2-1; 10 positions agree with TRBD1. TRBJ2-5 matches the DNA end more closely, so the J call is doubtful. Germline lookup yields CDR1 SGHAT and CDR2 FQNNGV. The CDR3 runs 15 residues. As DNA, the CDR3 is TGTGCCAGCAGCCCGGGGGACAGGGGCGAAGAGACCCAGTACTTC. Translation: CASSPGDRGEETQYF.

V gene TRBV29-1 combines with J gene TRBJ2-2; 7 bases are a match to TRBD2. J was trimmed by 2 bases and V by 6 bases; bases with no gene match: 9. The CDR3 is 15 residues long. The germline V gene has CDR1 SQVTM and CDR2 ANQGSEA. The CDR3 DNA reads as TGCAGCGTATGGCTAGCGGACAAAAACACCGGGGAGCTGTTTTTT. It yields the protein CSVWLADKNTGELFF.

This clonotype has only a few counts. This sequence joins TRBV5-6 and TRBJ2-5; no reliable D call. CDR3 length: 16 residues. Trimming removed 6 bases at V and 7 bases at J, with 25 bases between. In germline, CDR1 is SGHDT, CDR2 YYEEEE. The CDR3 protein is CASMVGVAQGRATQYF. The CDR3 bases are TGTGCCAGCATGGTAGGCGTGGCCCAAGGACGTGCGACCCAGTACTTC.

The genes are TRBV6-2 or TRBV6-3 and TRBJ2-7; D gene unclear. The CDR3 runs to 12 residues. The germline gives CDR1 MNHEY, CDR2 SVGEGT. The V end was cut by 6 bases, the J end by 7 bases, with 13 bases between. CDR3 sequence: CASSLGPREQYF. The CDR3 DNA sequence: TGTGCCAGCAGCCTGGGCCCTAGAGAGCAGTACTTC.

The chain employs TRBV9 and TRBJ2-3; 10 positions match TRBD2. V lost 4 bases to trimming and J lost 4 bases; unmatched junction nucleotides: 6. This CDR3 has 15 residues. The germline gives CDR1 SGDLS, CDR2 YYNGEE. The CDR3 DNA is TGTGCCAGCAGCCAGACGAGCGGGAGGGCAGATACGCAGTATTTT. It specifies CASSQTSGRADTQYF.

This chain connects TRBV9 to TRBJ1-6; D gene uncertain. The CDR3 runs to 14 residues. The V gene lost 0 bases and the J gene lost 7 bases, with 8 bases spanning the gap. Germline CDR1 reads SGDLS; CDR2 reads YYNGEE. The CDR3 loop reads CASSVGGLNSPLHF. The CDR3 DNA reads TGTGCCAGCAGCGTAGGTGGATTAAATTCACCCCTCCACTTT.

This sequence joins TRBV7-9 and TRBJ1-2, with TRBD1 matching over 9 bases. CDR1 and CDR2 (germline): SEHNR, FQNEAQ (reference sequence). V lost 0 bases, J lost 8 bases, and 16 bases stayed unmatched. The CDR3 is 18 residues long. CDR3 sequence: CASSLASNPGQGSVGYTF. The CDR3 region has the DNA TGTGCCAGCAGCTTAGCCTCCAACCCGGGACAGGGATCGGTAGGCTACACCTTC.

The V and J genes are TRBV19 and TRBJ2-1; 12 nucleotides line up with TRBD2. With V trimmed by 5 bases and J by 10 bases, 21 bases remained unmatched. CDR1 is LNHDA, CDR2 SQIVND, per germline (reference sequence). The CDR3 has 19 amino acids. Here the CDR3 reads CASSAGLAGNPRGGDEQFF. The CDR3 bases are TGTGCCAGTAGTGCAGGACTAGCGGGAAATCCGCGGGGTGGGGACGAGCAGTTCTTC.

The V call is TRBV5-1, the J call TRBJ2-2; maybe TRBD2 (5 bases). Trimming shortened V by 0 bases and J by 2 bases, and 11 bases separated the two germline ends. Germline V gene sequence: CDR1 SGHRS, CDR2 YFSETQ. This CDR3 region has 16 residues. As DNA, the CDR3 is TGCGCCAGCAGCTTGGTGACTATTGCAAACACCGGGGAGCTGTTTTTT. Translating gives CASSLVTIANTGELFF.